The rows below give T cell receptor beta chains drawn from one sample of a study of blood T cell repertoires in COVID-19. Data came from immunoSEQ multiplex PCR; TCRdb stores just in-frame clones and leaves some out. The table lists almost 95,000 clones, roughly 72% of them singletons, with approximately 25% in the top ten. Sequences were obtained from peripheral blood. These receptors all stem from a woman in her sixties in a cohort sampled during active or convalescent COVID-19. The CDR3 runs from the conserved cysteine through the conserved F or W. Fields, in order: clone size, J gene, V gene, D gene, CDR3 DNA, CDR3 protein. A D gene is named only where the DNA matches it firmly. Expanded clones get a size class; other rows say once, few or many, or leave the size out.

many,TRBJ1-2,TRBV12-3/TRBV12-4,.,TGTGCCAGCATTAAGGACTGGGGGCATGGCTACACCTTC,CASIKDWGHGYTF
.,TRBJ2-5,TRBV3-1/TRBV3-2,.,TGTGCCAGCAGCCGAGGGTTTAGCCAAGAGACCCAGTACTTC,CASSRGFSQETQYF
few,TRBJ1-4,TRBV19,TRBD1,TGTGCCAGTAGTATACTGGGGACAGGGAGGGGTGAAGGTGAAAAACTGTTTTTT,CASSILGTGRGEGEKLFF
.,TRBJ1-3,TRBV7-9,.,TGTGCCAGCAGCCCGCCGACACCCACCCTGGGAAACACCATATATTTT,CASSPPTPTLGNTIYF
.,TRBJ2-7,TRBV29-1,TRBD1,TGCAGCGTTCGGACAGGGATCCTTTTTTCCTACGAGCAGTACTTC,CSVRTGILFSYEQYF
.,TRBJ1-2,TRBV3-1/TRBV3-2,.,TGTGCCAGCAGCGGAACAGGGACCGGCTACACCTTC,CASSGTGTGYTF
.,TRBJ1-1,TRBV9,TRBD1,TGTGCCAGCGCCCCCGGGACAGGGGCTTCGAACACTGAAGCTTTCTTT,CASAPGTGASNTEAFF
.,TRBJ2-7,TRBV4-3,TRBD1,TGCGCCAGCAGCCACACCACTGGGGGACAGGGGGCTTACGAGCAGTACTTC,CASSHTTGGQGAYEQYF
.,TRBJ1-5,TRBV4-2,TRBD1,TGTGCCAGCAGCCAAGTGGAGGGGGGACAGAATCAGCCCCAGCATTTT,CASSQVEGGQNQPQHF
many,TRBJ2-7,TRBV10-2,.,TGCGCCAGCAGTGAAGCGAAGTTGGCGGGCGAGCAGTACTTC,CASSEAKLAGEQYF
.,TRBJ2-3,TRBV7-9,TRBD2,TGTGCCAGCAGCCTGGATGGGGAGGGAGATACGCAGTATTTT,CASSLDGEGDTQYF
few,TRBJ2-1,TRBV4-1,.,TGCGCCAGCAGCCAACCCCAGTGGTGGAATGAGCAGTTCTTC,CASSQPQWWNEQFF
.,TRBJ2-6,TRBV29-1,TRBD1,TGCAGCGTTGTAGGGACAGGGGATTTCTCTGGGGCCAACGTCCTGACTTTC,CSVVGTGDFSGANVLTF
.,TRBJ1-1,TRBV6-2/TRBV6-3,.,TGTGCCAGCAGTTACGGTCAGGGCACTGAAGCTTTCTTT,CASSYGQGTEAFF
.,TRBJ1-1,TRBV6-5,TRBD1,TGTGCCAGCAGGGAGACAGGGTGGGACACTGAAGCTTTCTTT,CASRETGWDTEAFF
.,TRBJ2-4,TRBV27,TRBD1,TGTGCCAGCAGTCCCGGGACAGCCTTCAGCGCCAAAAACATTCAGTACTTC,CASSPGTAFSAKNIQYF
few,TRBJ2-7,TRBV6-1,TRBD1,TGTGCCAGCAGTGACGTCACAGGGGGCCACGAGCAGTACTTC,CASSDVTGGHEQYF
.,TRBJ2-6,TRBV7-8,.,TGTGCCAGCAGCTTAGCGGGCGGGGCCAACGTCCTGACTTTC,CASSLAGGANVLTF
.,TRBJ1-6,TRBV2,TRBD1,TGTGCCAGCATGGTGGACAGGGGTTATAATTCACCCCTCCACTTT,CASMVDRGYNSPLHF
.,TRBJ2-7,TRBV7-9,TRBD2,TGTGCCAGCAGCCGGACGACTAGCGGGGGACGTTACGAGCAGTACTTC,CASSRTTSGGRYEQYF
.,TRBJ2-5,TRBV2,TRBD2,TGTGCCAGCAGTGAAGTCCGGACTAGAGGCGGCCAAGAGACCCAGTACTTC,CASSEVRTRGGQETQYF
.,TRBJ1-2,TRBV20-1,.,TGCGGGGCCCGGGGGTGGTATGGCTACACCTTC,CGARGWYGYTF
.,TRBJ2-5,TRBV11-2,.,TGTGCCAGCAGCACTACGGAGACCCAGTACTTC,CASSTTETQYF
few,TRBJ1-5,TRBV6-6,.,TGTGCCAGCAGTTCCTCAGGGGCCAATCAGCCCCAGCATTTT,CASSSSGANQPQHF
few,TRBJ2-6,TRBV3-1/TRBV3-2,TRBD1,TGTGCCAGCAGCCCGGGACAGTCCTACTCTGGGGCCAACGTCCTGACTTTC,CASSPGQSYSGANVLTF
.,TRBJ1-6,TRBV5-6,.,TGTGCCAGCAGCTTGGTTGGGCGGACAGTTAATTCACCCCTCCACTTT,CASSLVGRTVNSPLHF
.,TRBJ1-1,TRBV11-2,TRBD1,TGTGCCAGCAGCCCTTCAGGGGGTGCGAACACTGAAGCTTTCTTT,CASSPSGGANTEAFF
.,TRBJ1-5,TRBV28,TRBD1,TGTGCCAGCAGTACACCGGGACAGGGGGCGTCGGGCAATCAGCCCCAGCATTTT,CASSTPGQGASGNQPQHF
.,TRBJ2-7,TRBV12-3/TRBV12-4,.,TGTGCCAGCAGTTTCGGGGGCGAGCAGTACTTC,CASSFGGEQYF
few,TRBJ1-6,TRBV19,.,TGTGCCAGTCAGCTTGGGGGCGACAGCTCACCCCTCCACTTT,CASQLGGDSSPLHF
.,TRBJ2-1,TRBV7-9,.,TGTGCCTCAGATCGGGGGTCCTACAATGAGCAGTTCTTC,CASDRGSYNEQFF
.,TRBJ2-5,TRBV7-2,.,TGTGCCAGCAGCTTCTCAGGGAAAGAGACCCAGTACTTC,CASSFSGKETQYF
.,TRBJ1-1,TRBV5-4,TRBD1,TGTGCCAGCTCACGGACAGGCCCCACTGAAGCTTTCTTT,CASSRTGPTEAFF
.,TRBJ2-1,TRBV5-1,TRBD1,TGCGCCAGCAGCTTGGCTCCGGGACAGGGGGCCAATGAGCAGTTCTTC,CASSLAPGQGANEQFF
few,TRBJ2-7,TRBV7-9,.,TGTGCCAGCAGCTCGGCCACGGCGGAAGAGCAGTACTTC,CASSSATAEEQYF
.,TRBJ1-2,TRBV10-3,TRBD1,TGTGCCATCAGTGAGCCGAGTAAAACAGGGGACCCTAACTATGGCTACACCTTC,CAISEPSKTGDPNYGYTF
.,TRBJ1-4,TRBV9,.,TGTGCCAGCAGCGTAGGAGGGCCTGGTGAAAAACTGTTTTTT,CASSVGGPGEKLFF
.,TRBJ2-4,TRBV18,TRBD1,TGTGCCAGCTCACCAACCGGACAGGGGGCATGGAACATTCAGTACTTC,CASSPTGQGAWNIQYF
few,TRBJ1-6,TRBV5-6,.,TGTGCCAGCAGCCCAAGATCGGGGACAAGTAATTCACCCCTCCACTTT,CASSPRSGTSNSPLHF
few,TRBJ2-3,TRBV21-1,.,TGTGCCCCCTACCGGGACACTAGCACAGATACGCAGTATTTT,CAPYRDTSTDTQYF
.,TRBJ1-1,TRBV12-3/TRBV12-4,.,TGTGCCAGCACGCTAGGGGACACTGAAGCTTTCTTT,CASTLGDTEAFF
.,TRBJ2-1,TRBV18,TRBD1,TGTGCCAGCTCACCCACGACAGGGAATTACAATGAGCAGTTCTTC,CASSPTTGNYNEQFF
.,TRBJ2-2,TRBV11-2,.,TGTGCCAGCAGCCTGACAAACACCGGGGAGCTGTTTTTT,CASSLTNTGELFF
many,TRBJ2-7,TRBV10-2,.,TGCGCCAGCCGGGCGGCCGGGATCTCCTACGAGCAGTACTTC,CASRAAGISYEQYF
once,TRBJ1-3,TRBV10-3,TRBD1,TGTGCCATCAGTGATGCGGGACAGAGCTCTGGAAACACCATATATTTT,CAISDAGQSSGNTIYF
few,TRBJ1-6,TRBV19,.,TGTGCCAGTAGTATAAGGAGATCAACCTCCTATAATTCACCCCTCCACTTT,CASSIRRSTSYNSPLHF